A single sample gave rise to the 16 T cell receptor beta chains below, sequenced in a study of response to subunit inactivated influenza vaccine. Using its own MiXCR run on the RT-PCR reads, TCRdb lists one record per CDR3 protein. This sample carries roughly 760,000 distinct CDR3 sequences, around 21% of them seen once, and the ten largest clones take approximately 10%. Sequencing used PBMCs from blood, obtained about 5 days after vaccination. Source of these receptors: a man aged 50-60 years who received an inactivated influenza vaccine.

This clonotype was counted only a few times. The V gene is TRBV4-1, the J gene TRBJ2-1; tentative D call: TRBD2 (6 bases). V lost 4 bases and J lost 7, with 11 bases in between. This CDR3 has 13 amino acids. Germline V CDR1 and CDR2: MGHRA, YSYEKL. The CDR3 bases are TGCGCCAGCAGCCCTACTAGCATGAATGAGCAGTTCTTC. Translated, it gives CASSPTSMNEQFF.

This clonotype was seen more than once but under ten times. The chain employs TRBV7-9 and TRBJ2-5, with D uncertain. V lost 2 bases and J 5 bases, leaving 12 bases between the germline ends. The CDR3 consists of 14 residues. CDR1 and CDR2 (germline): SEHNR, FQNEAQ (reference sequence). The CDR3 loop reads CASSLSLGRETQYF. The DNA of the CDR3 is TGTGCCAGCAGCTTAAGCTTAGGGCGGGAGACCCAGTACTTC.

The chain uses TRBV7-9 and TRBJ2-1, with no clear D. Trimming shortened V by 3 bases and J by 8 bases, and 11 bases separated the two germline ends. There are 13 residues in the CDR3. In germline, CDR1 is SEHNR, CDR2 FQNEAQ (reference sequence). The CDR3 spells CASSLLSIDEQFF. CDR3 sequence (DNA): TGTGCCAGCAGCTTGCTGTCTATCGATGAGCAGTTCTTC.

The genes are TRBV12-3 or TRBV12-4 and TRBJ2-3; 9 bases align to TRBD1. CDR3 length: 16 residues. The V gene end was trimmed by 1 base and the J gene end by 3 bases; junction bases not matched to a gene: 5. Here the CDR3 DNA reads TGTGCCAGCAGTTTAGGTTGGACAGGGGTAACAGATACGCAGTATTTT. Its protein is CASSLGWTGVTDTQYF.

Only a few counts were recorded for this clonotype. The chain links TRBV5-1 to TRBJ2-6; D is possibly TRBD1 (6 bases). The CDR3 is 15 residues long. Trimming took off 4 bases at V and 1 base at J, with 9 bases between the two ends. The germline CDR1 and CDR2 sequences are SGHRS and YFSETQ. The CDR3 spells CASSTTGSGANVLTF. The DNA for the CDR3 is TGCGCCAGCAGCACTACAGGGTCTGGGGCCAACGTCCTGACTTTC. The whole variable domain, remainder taken from reference TRBV5-1 and TRBJ2-6, is KAGVTQTPRYLIKTRGQQVTLSCSPISGHRSVSWYQQTPGQGLQFLFEYFSETQRNKGNFPGRFSGRQFSNSRSEMNVSTLELGDSALYLCASSTTGSGANVLTFGAGSRLTVL.

The CDR3: CASSLIWSSYEQYF. The CDR3 bases are TGTGCCAGCAGTTTGATCTGGTCCTCCTACGAGCAGTACTTC. The rearrangement joins TRBV28 to TRBJ2-7, with D unresolved. Trimming shortened V by 3 bases and J by 0 bases, and 9 bases separated the two germline ends. There are 14 residues in the CDR3. Germline V gives CDR1 MDHEN, CDR2 SYDVKM.

The chain links TRBV7-2 to TRBJ2-7, with D tentatively TRBD1 or TRBD2 (6 bases each). Germline V lookup: CDR1 SGHTA, CDR2 FQGNSA. The V end lost 5 bases, the J end lost 5 bases, and 19 bases lay between the germline ends. The CDR3 covers 15 residues. The chain's CDR3 is CASSQAIGGHNEQYF. The CDR3, as DNA: TGTGCCAGCAGCCAAGCGATTGGGGGGCACAACGAGCAGTACTTC.

This clonotype was detected only a few times. The chain combines TRBV9 with TRBJ2-1; D remains ambiguous. Trimming cost V 0 bases and J 8 bases, with 21 bases left between them. Germline lookup yields CDR1 SGDLS and CDR2 YYNGEE. This CDR3 is built from 17 residues. CDR3 amino acids: CASSVGSLNTDGDEQFF. DNA for the CDR3: TGTGCCAGCAGCGTAGGGTCCCTGAATACGGACGGCGATGAGCAGTTCTTC.

The chain has TRBV24-1 and TRBJ2-3, with TRBD2 matching 8 bases. V gave up 3 bases and J gave up 1 base; unmatched junction bases: 8. Germline V CDR1 and CDR2: KGHDR, SFDVKD. The CDR3 length is 17 residues. The DNA of the CDR3 is TGTGCCACCAGTGATCGTTTCGGGCGGGGGGGCACAGATACGCAGTATTTT. Protein: CATSDRFGRGGTDTQYF.

This clonotype was seen more than once but under ten times. The CDR3 DNA is TGTGCCAGCAGCTTGGTTGGGACTCCGTCTGGGACCCAGTACTTC. This gives the protein CASSLVGTPSGTQYF. The chain recombines TRBV7-2 with TRBJ2-5; possibly TRBD2 for D (6 bases). CDR1 is SGHTA, CDR2 FQGNSA, per germline. Trimming removed 3 bases from V and 7 bases from J, with 18 bases in between. This CDR3 is built from 15 residues. The variable domain in full, with the rest retrieved from reference TRBV7-2 and TRBJ2-5, is GAGVSQSPSNKVTEKGKDVELRCDPISGHTALYWYRQSLGQGLEFLIYFQGNSAPDKSGLPSDRFSAERTGGSVSTLTIQRTQQEDSAVYLCASSLVGTPSGTQYFGPGTRLLVL.

The rearrangement uses TRBV5-1 and TRBJ2-1; TRBD2 matches at 11 bases. CDR3 length equals 13 residues. Germline-derived CDR1 and CDR2 are SGHRS and YFSETQ. The V segment lost 4 bases and the J segment 10 bases; nucleotides outside the gene matches: 4. The CDR3 region has the DNA TGCGCCAGCAGCGGAGGGACTAGCGGAGAGCAGTTCTTC. Translating gives CASSGGTSGEQFF.

In its sample, this clonotype was seen a few times. CDR3 DNA sequence: TGTGCCAGCACCAGGACTAGCGGGACCAGCTTCTACGAGCAGTACTTC. Translated, it gives CASTRTSGTSFYEQYF. The chain joins TRBV12-3 or TRBV12-4 to TRBJ2-7, with 12 bases matching TRBD2. The CDR3 is 16 residues long. V was clipped by 7 bases and J by 3 bases; unmatched bases: 10.

As for this clonotype: A read error may account for a junction end that differs from germline. The chain has TRBV7-9 and TRBJ2-1; the D gene could be TRBD1 or TRBD2 (5 bases each). CDR3 size: 10 residues. CDR1 and CDR2 (germline): SEHNR, FQNEAQ (reference sequence). The CDR3 region has the DNA TGTGCCAGCGGGGCCTACCCGGGGATCTTC. It codes for CASGAYPGIF.

CDR3 sequence reads: CAWTGTGDTQYF. The CDR3 nucleotides are TGTGCCTGGACAGGGACGGGAGATACGCAGTATTTT. This chain uses TRBV30 with TRBJ2-3; perhaps D is TRBD1 or TRBD2 (5 bases each). Germline loops: CDR1 GTSNPN, CDR2 SVGIG (reference sequence). This CDR3 is built from 12 residues. Deletions cut 4 bases from V and 5 bases from J, with 10 bases between.

This clonotype came up a few times. The chain couples TRBV7-3 to TRBJ2-7, with D perhaps TRBD1 or TRBD2 (5 bases each). The CDR3 loop spans 13 amino acids. Trimming took off 4 bases at V and 2 bases at J, with 9 bases between the two ends. Germline V lookup: CDR1 SGHTA, CDR2 FQGTGA. CDR3: CASSYGATYEQYF. DNA of the CDR3: TGTGCCAGCAGCTACGGGGCTACCTACGAGCAGTACTTC.

The table lists this clonotype with many counts. The J gene is TRBJ2-1, the V gene TRBV20-1; 8 positions match TRBD2. The CDR3 length is 14 residues. Germline assignment: CDR1 DFQATT and CDR2 SNEGSKA (reference sequence). V was pared by 0 bases and J by 10 bases, with 8 bases of the junction left unmatched. The CDR3 loop is CSARDFTSGDEQFF. The CDR3 DNA reads as TGCAGTGCTAGAGATTTCACTAGCGGCGACGAGCAGTTCTTC.